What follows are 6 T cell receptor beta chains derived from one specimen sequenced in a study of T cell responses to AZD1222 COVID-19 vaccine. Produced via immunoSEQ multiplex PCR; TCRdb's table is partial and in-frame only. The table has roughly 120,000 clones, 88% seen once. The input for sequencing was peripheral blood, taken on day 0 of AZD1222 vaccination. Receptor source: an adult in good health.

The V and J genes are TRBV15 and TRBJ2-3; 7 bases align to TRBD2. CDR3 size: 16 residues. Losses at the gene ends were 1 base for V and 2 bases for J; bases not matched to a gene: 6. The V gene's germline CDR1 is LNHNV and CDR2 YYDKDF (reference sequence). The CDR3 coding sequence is TGTGCCACCAGCAGAGTTGCGGGAGAGTTCACAGATACGCAGTATTTT. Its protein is CATSRVAGEFTDTQYF.

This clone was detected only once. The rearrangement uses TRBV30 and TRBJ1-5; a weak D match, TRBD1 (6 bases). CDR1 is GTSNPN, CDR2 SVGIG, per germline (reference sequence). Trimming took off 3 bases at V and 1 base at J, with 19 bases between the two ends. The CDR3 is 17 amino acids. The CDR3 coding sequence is TGTGCCTGGAGCAACATTGGGGGGGCAGGGAGCAATCAGCCCCAGCATTTT. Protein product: CAWSNIGGAGSNQPQHF.

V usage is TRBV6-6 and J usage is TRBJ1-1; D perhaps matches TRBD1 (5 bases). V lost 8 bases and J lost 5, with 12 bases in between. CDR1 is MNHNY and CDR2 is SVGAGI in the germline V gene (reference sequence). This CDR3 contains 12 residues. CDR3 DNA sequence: TGTGCCAGCGTTGGGGGGGTTACTGAAGCTTTCTTT. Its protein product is CASVGGVTEAFF.

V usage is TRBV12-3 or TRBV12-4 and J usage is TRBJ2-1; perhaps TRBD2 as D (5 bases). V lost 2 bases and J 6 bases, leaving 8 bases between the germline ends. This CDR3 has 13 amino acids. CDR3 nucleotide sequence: TGTGCCAGCAGTTTATATGAGGGCAATGAGCAGTTCTTC. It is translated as CASSLYEGNEQFF.

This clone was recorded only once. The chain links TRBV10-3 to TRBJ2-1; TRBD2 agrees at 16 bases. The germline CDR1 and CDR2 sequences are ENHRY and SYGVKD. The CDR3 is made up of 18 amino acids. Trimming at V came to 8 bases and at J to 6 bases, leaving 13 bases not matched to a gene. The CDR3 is CAIPRSGTSGGAVNEQFF. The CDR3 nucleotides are TGTGCCATCCCCCGAAGCGGGACTAGCGGGGGGGCAGTCAATGAGCAGTTCTTC.

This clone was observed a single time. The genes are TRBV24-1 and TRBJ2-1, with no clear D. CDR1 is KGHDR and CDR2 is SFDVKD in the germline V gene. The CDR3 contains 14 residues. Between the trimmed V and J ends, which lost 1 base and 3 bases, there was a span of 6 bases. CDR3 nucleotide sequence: TGTGCCACCAGTGATTTCGGCAGCTACAATGAGCAGTTCTTC. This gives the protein CATSDFGSYNEQFF.